This T cell receptor (beta chain) was found in a study of T cell repertoires in cytomegalovirus infection. Background on the study: Recently identified HLA-C-restricted CMV epitopes were used, and well-studied HLA-B-restricted CMV epitopes were used as well. CMV infection plus the matching HLA type was flagged by public TCR beta signatures.

In the case of this clonotype: The antigen is not known.

TCRdb passed the reads through MiXCR, listing each CDR3 protein once. The sample contains 110,000 to 150,000 distinct CDR3 sequences, 30% to 40% of which appear only once. The germline CDR1 and CDR2 sequences are SGHRS and YFSETQ. This CDR3 is 15 amino acids long. Trimming removed 0 bases from V and 4 bases from J; junction bases left unmatched: 6. Study results and limitations: It was HLA-C-restricted CMV-specific TCR beta clonotypes that dominated the response ex vivo.

The source material was CD8+ T cells from cultured PBMCs, sampled from culture after CMV antigen stimulation. The rearrangement uses TRBV5-1 and TRBJ1-2; 7 bases map to TRBD1. This receptor was identified in a human donor in good health (CMV status not recorded). Some clones in this sample may be carry-over from other donors' samples. CDR3 amino acids: CASSLEPGTVYGYTF. The CDR3 bases are TGCGCCAGCAGCTTGGAGCCGGGGACAGTCTATGGCTACACCTTC.